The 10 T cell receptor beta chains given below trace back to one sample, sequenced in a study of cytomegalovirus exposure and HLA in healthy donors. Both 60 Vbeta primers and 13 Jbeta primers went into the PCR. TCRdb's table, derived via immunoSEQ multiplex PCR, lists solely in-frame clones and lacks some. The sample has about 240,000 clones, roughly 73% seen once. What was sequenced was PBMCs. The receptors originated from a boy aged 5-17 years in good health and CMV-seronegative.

The CDR3 reads CASSWKRLAARSGELFF. The CDR3 DNA reads TGTGCCAGCAGCTGGAAAAGACTAGCGGCGAGAAGCGGGGAGCTGTTTTTT. This chain joins TRBV7-8 and TRBJ2-2, with 9 bases aligning to TRBD2. J gave up 7 bases and V 4 bases, and 13 bases lay outside the gene matches. CDR1 is SGHVS, CDR2 FQNEAQ, per germline. This CDR3 contains 17 residues.

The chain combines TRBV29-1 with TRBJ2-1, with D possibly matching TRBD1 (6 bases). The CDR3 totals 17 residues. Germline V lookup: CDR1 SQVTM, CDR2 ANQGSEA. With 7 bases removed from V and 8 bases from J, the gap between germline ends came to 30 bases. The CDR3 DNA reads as TGCAGCGCCAGTGCCACCGGGACAAGGGCCCGTATCCATGAGCAGTTCTTC. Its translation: CSASATGTRARIHEQFF.

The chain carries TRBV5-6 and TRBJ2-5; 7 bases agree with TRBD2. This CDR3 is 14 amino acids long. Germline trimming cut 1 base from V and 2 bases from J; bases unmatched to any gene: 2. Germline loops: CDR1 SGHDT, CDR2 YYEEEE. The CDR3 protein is CASSLRGGQETQYF. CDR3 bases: TGTGCCAGCAGCTTGCGCGGGGGTCAAGAGACCCAGTACTTC.

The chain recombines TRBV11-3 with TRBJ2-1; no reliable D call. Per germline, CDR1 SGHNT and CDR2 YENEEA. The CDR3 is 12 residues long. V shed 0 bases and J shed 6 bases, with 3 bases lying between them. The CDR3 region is CASSLDVNEQFF. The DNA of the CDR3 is TGTGCCAGCAGCTTAGACGTCAATGAGCAGTTCTTC.

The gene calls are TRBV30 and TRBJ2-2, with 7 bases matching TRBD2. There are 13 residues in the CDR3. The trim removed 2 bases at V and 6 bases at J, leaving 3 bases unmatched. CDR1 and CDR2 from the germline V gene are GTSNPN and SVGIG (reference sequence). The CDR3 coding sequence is TGTGCCTGGAGTAGCGGGGTGTCCGGGGAGCTGTTTTTT. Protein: CAWSSGVSGELFF. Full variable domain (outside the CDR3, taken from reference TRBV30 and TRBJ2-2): SQTIHQWPATLVQPVGSPLSLECTVEGTSNPNLYWYRQAAGRGLQLLFYSVGIGQISSEVPQNLSASRPQDRQFILSSKKLLLSDSGFYLCAWSSGVSGELFFGEGSRLTVL.

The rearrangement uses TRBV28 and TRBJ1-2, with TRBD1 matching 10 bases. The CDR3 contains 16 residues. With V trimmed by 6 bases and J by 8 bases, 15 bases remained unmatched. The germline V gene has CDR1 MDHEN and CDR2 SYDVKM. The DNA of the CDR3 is TGTGCCAGCAGGACTTTGAGGGGACAGGGGTCGGAAGGCTACACCTTC. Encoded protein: CASRTLRGQGSEGYTF.

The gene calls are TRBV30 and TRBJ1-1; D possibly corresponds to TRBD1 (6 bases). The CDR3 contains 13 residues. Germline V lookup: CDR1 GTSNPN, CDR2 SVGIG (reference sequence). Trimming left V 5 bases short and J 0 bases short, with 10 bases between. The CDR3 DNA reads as TGTGCCTGGGAGACAGGTATGAACACTGAAGCTTTCTTT. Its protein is CAWETGMNTEAFF.

This chain's CDR3 is CASSPGLADEQFF. DNA for the CDR3: TGTGCCAGCAGCCCCGGACTAGCGGATGAGCAGTTCTTC. The chain is built from TRBV7-9 and TRBJ2-1; 10 nucleotides align to TRBD2. There are 13 residues in the CDR3. With V trimmed by 5 bases and J by 8 bases, 3 bases remained unmatched. The germline V gene has CDR1 SEHNR and CDR2 FQNEAQ (reference sequence). The variable domain in full, completed from reference TRBV7-9 and TRBJ2-1, reads DTGVSQNPRHKITKRGQNVTFRCDPISEHNRLYWYRQTLGQGPEFLTYFQNEAQLEKSRLLSDRFSAERPKGSFSTLEIQRTEQGDSAMYLCASSPGLADEQFFGPGTRLTVL.

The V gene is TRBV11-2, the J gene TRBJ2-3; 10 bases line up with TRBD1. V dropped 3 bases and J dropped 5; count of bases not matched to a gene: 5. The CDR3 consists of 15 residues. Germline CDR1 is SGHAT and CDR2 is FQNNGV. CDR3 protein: CASSFDRGLRDTQYF. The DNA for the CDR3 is TGTGCCAGCAGCTTCGACAGGGGGCTTAGAGATACGCAGTATTTT. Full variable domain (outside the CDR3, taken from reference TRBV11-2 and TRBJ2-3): EAGVAQSPRYKIIEKRQSVAFWCNPISGHATLYWYQQILGQGPKLLIQFQNNGVVDDSQLPKDRFSAERLKGVDSTLKIQPAKLEDSAVYLCASSFDRGLRDTQYFGPGTRLTVL.

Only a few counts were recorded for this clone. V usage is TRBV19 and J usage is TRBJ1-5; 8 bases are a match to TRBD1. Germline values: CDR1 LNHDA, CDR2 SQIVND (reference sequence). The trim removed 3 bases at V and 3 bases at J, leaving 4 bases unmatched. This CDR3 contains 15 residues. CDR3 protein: CASSIRTGLNQPQHF. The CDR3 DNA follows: TGTGCCAGTAGTATTCGGACAGGGCTCAATCAGCCCCAGCATTTT.